Each of the 4 T cell receptor beta chains below was sequenced from the same sample in a study of breast tumors, draining lymph nodes, adjacent tissues. One entry per CDR3 protein, called by TCRdb with MiXCR from the multiplex PCR reads. Among about 140,000 distinct CDR3 sequences, approximately 20% were seen once, and the ten largest hold about 2.6%. Breast cancer patients provided tissue from their axillary draining lymph nodes. Sequenced: axillary lymph node tissue. The receptors were gathered from a female donor with breast cancer. Some clones in this sample may be carry-over from other donors' samples.

This clonotype has only a few counts. A much bigger clone sits one base away, suggesting this may be a read error. The rearrangement joins TRBV2 to TRBJ1-5, with a weak D call TRBD1 (5 bases). This CDR3 has 16 amino acids. Germline CDR1 is SNHLY and CDR2 is FYNNEI. With 7 bases removed from V and 5 bases from J, the gap between germline ends came to 21 bases. CDR3 in DNA: TGTGCCAGCACTGCACTGGTGGTGGGGGGACATCAGCCCCAGCATTTT. It translates to CASTALVVGGHQPQHF.

This clonotype occurred many times. This chain links TRBV5-4 with TRBJ2-3; D might be TRBD2 (7 bases). The CDR3 is 17 amino acids. The V end lost 4 bases, the J end lost 3 bases, and 21 bases lay between the germline ends. The germline V gene encodes CDR1 SGHNT and CDR2 YYREEE (reference sequence). CDR3 nucleotides: TGTGCCAGCAGCCTCCCGAAAGCGGGACAAGGGACAGATACGCAGTATTTT. Translating gives CASSLPKAGQGTDTQYF. The variable domain in full, completed from reference TRBV5-4 and TRBJ2-3, reads ETGVTQSPTHLIKTRGQQVTLRCSSQSGHNTVSWYQQALGQGPQFIFQYYREEENGRGNFPPRFSGLQFPNYSSELNVNALELDDSALYLCASSLPKAGQGTDTQYFGPGTRLTVL.

This clonotype has more than one count but fewer than ten. The chain joins TRBV19 to TRBJ2-2; TRBD1 is a possible D gene (5 bases). Per germline, CDR1 LNHDA and CDR2 SQIVND (reference sequence). The CDR3 has 15 residues. Trimming removed 1 base at V and 6 bases at J, with 12 bases between. CDR3 in amino acids: CASSIVSGLAGELFF. Written as DNA, the CDR3 is TGTGCCAGTAGTATAGTCTCAGGGTTGGCCGGGGAGCTGTTTTTT.

There are many counts of this clonotype. This chain connects TRBV11-1 to TRBJ2-5; no firm D call. The CDR3 sequence is 14 residues long. Trimming pared 0 bases from V and 5 bases from J, leaving 10 bases between. Germline V lookup: CDR1 SGHAT, CDR2 FQDESV (reference sequence). The chain's CDR3 is CASSLAPELETQYF. The CDR3 region has the DNA TGTGCCAGCAGCTTAGCGCCCGAGCTGGAGACCCAGTACTTC.